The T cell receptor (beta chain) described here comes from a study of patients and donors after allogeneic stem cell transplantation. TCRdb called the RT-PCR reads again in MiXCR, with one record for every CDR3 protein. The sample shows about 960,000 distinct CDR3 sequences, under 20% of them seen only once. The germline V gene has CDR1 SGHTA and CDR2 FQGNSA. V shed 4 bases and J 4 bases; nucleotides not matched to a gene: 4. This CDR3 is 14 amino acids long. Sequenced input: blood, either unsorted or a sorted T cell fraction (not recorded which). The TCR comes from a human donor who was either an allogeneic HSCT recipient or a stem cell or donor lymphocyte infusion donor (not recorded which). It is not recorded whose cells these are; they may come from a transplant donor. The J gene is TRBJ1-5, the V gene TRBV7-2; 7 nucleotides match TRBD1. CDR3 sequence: CASSSYRGNQPQHF. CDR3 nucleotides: TGTGCCAGCAGCTCCTACAGGGGAAATCAGCCCCAGCATTTT.